This T cell receptor (beta chain) was recorded in a study of blood T cell repertoires in COVID-19. TCRdb's table, derived via immunoSEQ multiplex PCR, lists solely in-frame clones and lacks some. The data hold about 180,000 clones, with around 88% observed a single time. V trimming: 5 bases; J trimming: 3 bases; junction bases outside the gene matches: 9. The germline CDR1 and CDR2 sequences are MDHEN and SYDVKM. The CDR3 has 16 amino acids. The chain recombines TRBV28 with TRBJ2-7, with TRBD1 matching 11 bases. Specimen: PBMCs or T cells enriched from blood (not recorded which). This receptor was identified in a woman aged 30 to 39 who had recovered from COVID-19. CDR3 loop: CASSLRGTGGYYEQYF. The DNA of the CDR3 is TGTGCCAGCAGTCTGAGGGGGACAGGGGGTTACTACGAGCAGTACTTC.